The 14 T cell receptor beta chains given below trace back to one sample, sequenced in a study of cytomegalovirus exposure and HLA in healthy donors. Using immunoSEQ multiplex PCR, the repertoire was profiled, and TCRdb retains in-frame clones only, with some absent. Altogether tens of thousands of clones are present, 88% being singletons, with the ten largest covering less than 7%. The specimen was PBMCs. The receptors come from a young woman in good health and CMV-seronegative.

This clone was picked up one time. The chain carries TRBV6-1 and TRBJ1-5; TRBD1 agrees at 10 bases. V gave up 1 base and J gave up 6 bases; unmatched junction bases: 3. The CDR3 totals 15 residues. Germline V CDR1 and CDR2: MNHNS, SASEGT. The CDR3 bases are TGTGCCAGCAGTGAAGGACAGGGGGCAGGTCAGCCCCAGCATTTT. This sequence encodes CASSEGQGAGQPQHF.

The chain links TRBV19 to TRBJ2-7; weak D call: TRBD2 (6 bases). This CDR3 region has 14 residues. Trimming pared 3 bases from V and 3 bases from J, leaving 12 bases between. Germline V gene data show CDR1 as LNHDA and CDR2 as SQIVND (reference sequence). CDR3 loop: CASSMPGRGYEQYF. DNA of the CDR3: TGTGCCAGTAGTATGCCCGGGAGAGGCTACGAGCAGTACTTC.

The V call is TRBV2, the J call TRBJ2-3, with 11 bases lining up with TRBD2. With 11 bases clipped from V and 4 bases from J, the junction kept 8 bases outside the gene matches. There are 14 residues in the CDR3. The germline CDR1 and CDR2 sequences are SNHLY and FYNNEI. The CDR3 loop is CARTLAGGPDTQYF. The CDR3 nucleotides read TGTGCCCGGACTCTAGCGGGAGGACCAGATACGCAGTATTTT.

J is TRBJ1-2 and V is TRBV15; 8 bases are shared with TRBD1. V lost 5 bases, J lost 8 bases, and 10 bases stayed unmatched. CDR3 size: 14 residues. Germline assignment: CDR1 LNHNV and CDR2 YYDKDF (reference sequence). The CDR3 reads CATSHSTGEGGYTF. The DNA for the CDR3 is TGTGCCACCAGCCACTCGACAGGGGAAGGCGGCTACACCTTC.

The rearrangement links TRBV18 to TRBJ1-5; 9 positions match TRBD1. J lost 5 bases, V lost 3 bases, and 5 bases had no gene match. CDR1 KGHSH and CDR2 LQKENI come from the germline V gene. The CDR3 consists of 15 residues. Here the CDR3 reads CASSPGQGGYQPQHF. In nucleotides, the CDR3 is TGTGCCAGCTCACCGGGACAGGGTGGTTATCAGCCCCAGCATTTT.

The V call is TRBV6-1, the J call TRBJ1-5, with TRBD1 matching over 7 bases. V trimming: 5 bases; J trimming: 5 bases; junction bases outside the gene matches: 3. Germline CDR1 MNHNS, CDR2 SASEGT. The CDR3 is 13 amino acids. The CDR3 coding sequence is TGTGCCAGCAGTCTCCAGGGGGATCAGCCCCAGCATTTT. It encodes CASSLQGDQPQHF.

This clone was found once. The chain couples TRBV13 to TRBJ1-1, with 7 bases fitting TRBD1. The CDR3 loop spans 14 amino acids. CDR1 is PRHDT, CDR2 FYEKMQ, per germline (reference sequence). The ends lost 4 bases at V and 1 base at J; junction bases unmatched: 3. The chain's CDR3 is CASSYRGANTEAFF. CDR3 bases: TGTGCCAGCAGCTACAGGGGAGCGAACACTGAAGCTTTCTTT.

The table lists this clone with a count of one. The chain has TRBV19 and TRBJ2-7; 7 bases are shared with TRBD2. In germline, CDR1 is LNHDA, CDR2 SQIVND (reference sequence). J was trimmed by 2 bases and V by 5 bases; bases with no gene match: 9. There are 15 residues in the CDR3. CDR3 region: CASSVSGTAAYEQYF. For the CDR3, the DNA is TGTGCCAGTAGTGTAAGCGGGACTGCCGCCTACGAGCAGTACTTC.

This clone was picked up one time. CDR3 nucleotide sequence: TGTGCCAGCAGCCTGGGACAGACCTACGAGCAGTACTTC. Protein product: CASSLGQTYEQYF. The chain employs TRBV11-2 and TRBJ2-7; 7 bases line up with TRBD1. Germline CDR1 reads SGHAT; CDR2 reads FQNNGV. The V segment lost 5 bases and the J segment 2 bases; nucleotides outside the gene matches: 3. There are 13 residues in the CDR3. The whole variable domain, filled in from reference TRBV11-2 and TRBJ2-7, reads EAGVAQSPRYKIIEKRQSVAFWCNPISGHATLYWYQQILGQGPKLLIQFQNNGVVDDSQLPKDRFSAERLKGVDSTLKIQPAKLEDSAVYLCASSLGQTYEQYFGPGTRLTVT.

The chain uses TRBV27 and TRBJ2-1; D is undetermined. CDR3 length: 15 amino acids. The germline gives CDR1 MNHEY, CDR2 SMNVEV (reference sequence). The germline V and J ends were trimmed by 1 base and 7 bases, with 14 bases remaining between them. The CDR3 here is CASSLLTPLRNEQFF. CDR3 in DNA: TGTGCCAGCAGTTTATTAACCCCCCTACGGAATGAGCAGTTCTTC.

V is TRBV15 and J is TRBJ2-5, with 10 bases that match TRBD1. Germline V gene data show CDR1 as LNHNV and CDR2 as YYDKDF (reference sequence). This CDR3 has 13 residues. Trimming removed 11 bases from V and 5 bases from J; junction bases left unmatched: 8. The CDR3 loop is CASRTGGEETQYF. In DNA form, the CDR3 reads TGTGCCTCGCGGACAGGGGGAGAGGAGACCCAGTACTTC.

The table lists this clone with a count of one. The chain recombines TRBV4-1 with TRBJ1-4; D is possibly TRBD1 (5 bases). The CDR3 is made up of 18 amino acids. Trimming took off 3 bases at V and 1 base at J, with 18 bases between the two ends. The germline CDR1 and CDR2 sequences are MGHRA and YSYEKL. The CDR3 nucleotides are TGCGCCAGCAGCCAGACTTACCAAGGGGTCGGAACTAATGAAAAACTGTTTTTT. This encodes CASSQTYQGVGTNEKLFF.

The gene calls are TRBV27 and TRBJ2-1, with TRBD1 as a possible D gene (5 bases). The germline CDR1 and CDR2 sequences are MNHEY and SMNVEV (reference sequence). Trimming took off 1 base at V and 9 bases at J, with 13 bases between the two ends. The CDR3 length is 14 residues. CDR3 sequence reads: CASSLWGGSTEQFF. DNA for the CDR3: TGTGCCAGCAGTTTATGGGGCGGAAGTACTGAGCAGTTCTTC.

This chain connects TRBV27 to TRBJ1-2; D call uncertain. Germline loops: CDR1 MNHEY, CDR2 SMNVEV (reference sequence). V lost 6 bases and J lost 2, with 7 bases in between. This CDR3 is 12 amino acids long. The CDR3 DNA follows: TGTGCCAGCAGCGAGAGGAACTATGGCTACACCTTC. It specifies CASSERNYGYTF.